Detailed here is one T cell receptor (beta chain). Drawn from each donor were around 9.1 milliliters of peripheral blood. The data stem from a study of blood T cells in healthy people across ages. It was with a sample-barcoded 5' primer and a J-beta primer mix that a second PCR of about 7 to 12 cycles was run. With 12 random nucleotides, a template-switch adaptor tagged each individual cDNA molecule. Every individual sample yielded 2.5 million or more paired-end reads (each containing CDR3). TCRdb reanalysed the 5' RACE reads using MiXCR and keeps one entry per CDR3 protein. The sample yields under 1,100,000 distinct CDR3 sequences, about 23% seen once. J gave up 5 bases and V 4 bases, and 4 bases lay outside the gene matches. Per germline, CDR1 SQVTM and CDR2 ANQGSEA. CDR3 length: 13 amino acids. This sample also appeared in a second study, on T cells of mothers and their children. That paper adds: With unrelated pairs as the comparison, related mother-child pairs had a slightly higher overlap that was not significant.

This receptor was taken from a girl aged 2 to 9 in good health. The V call is TRBV29-1, the J call TRBJ2-5, with 10 bases identical to TRBD1. Sequenced: blood. In DNA, the CDR3 is TGCAGCGTTGGGGACAGGGGTTTTGAGACCCAGTACTTC. The encoded protein is CSVGDRGFETQYF.